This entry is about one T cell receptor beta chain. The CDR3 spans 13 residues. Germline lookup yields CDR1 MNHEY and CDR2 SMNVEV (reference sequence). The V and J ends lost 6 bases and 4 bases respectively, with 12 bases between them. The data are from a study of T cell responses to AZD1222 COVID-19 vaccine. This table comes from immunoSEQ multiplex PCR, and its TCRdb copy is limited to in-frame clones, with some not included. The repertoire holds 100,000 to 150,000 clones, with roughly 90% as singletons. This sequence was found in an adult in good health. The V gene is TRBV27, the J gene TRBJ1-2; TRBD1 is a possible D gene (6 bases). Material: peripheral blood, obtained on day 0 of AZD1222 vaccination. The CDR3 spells CASSTGTFYGYTF. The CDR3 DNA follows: TGTGCCAGCAGCACAGGGACATTCTATGGCTACACCTTC.